Shown below are 18 T cell receptor beta chains from a single sample sequenced in a study of radiotherapy plus CTLA-4 blockade in lung cancer. Profiled with immunoSEQ multiplex PCR; TCRdb holds only in-frame clones, not every one. The sample shows around 40,000 clones, approximately 68% of them seen only once. This specimen was peripheral blood, taken from a patient treated with radiotherapy plus ipilimumab. Source of these receptors: a human donor with non-small cell lung cancer who had stable disease on radiotherapy plus ipilimumab.

This clone was seen a handful of times. The chain is built from TRBV11-1 and TRBJ2-2; 9 nucleotides match TRBD1. The germline V gene has CDR1 SGHAT and CDR2 FQDESV (reference sequence). The CDR3 is 16 amino acids. The V gene end was trimmed by 5 bases and the J gene end by 5 bases; junction bases not matched to a gene: 9. This chain's CDR3 is CASSLQGASRTGELFF. In DNA, the CDR3 is TGTGCCAGCAGCCTACAGGGGGCCTCGAGGACCGGGGAGCTGTTTTTT.

The rearrangement uses TRBV2 and TRBJ1-2, with unresolved D. The CDR3 has 12 amino acids. V lost 4 bases to trimming and J lost 8 bases, with 11 bases between them. Germline CDR1 SNHLY, CDR2 FYNNEI. The CDR3 loop reads CASSARSSGYTF. The CDR3 DNA reads TGTGCCAGCAGTGCGAGGTCCTCGGGCTACACCTTC. Variable domain in full (rest from reference TRBV2 and TRBJ1-2): EPEVTQTPSHQVTQMGQEVILRCVPISNHLYFYWYRQILGQKVEFLVSFYNNEISEKSEIFDDQFSVERPDGSNFTLKIRSTKLEDSAMYFCASSARSSGYTFGSGTRLTVV.

This clone was seen only a few times. The chain combines TRBV5-1 with TRBJ1-6; TRBD1 matches at 8 bases. The CDR3 loop spans 16 amino acids. CDR1 SGHRS and CDR2 YFSETQ come from the germline V gene. Unmatched junction bases numbered 9, after V lost 0 bases and J lost 10 bases. This CDR3 is CASSLGSTGAGSPLHF. The CDR3 DNA reads TGCGCCAGCAGCTTGGGCTCGACAGGGGCTGGGTCACCCCTCCACTTT.

The chain combines TRBV11-2 with TRBJ2-3; possible D gene TRBD1, 5 bases. This CDR3 is 15 amino acids long. Trimming shortened V by 9 bases and J by 0 bases, and 16 bases separated the two germline ends. CDR1 and CDR2 from the germline V gene are SGHAT and FQNNGV. The CDR3 reads CARGPNRLSTDTQYF. CDR3 in DNA: TGTGCCAGGGGGCCAAATAGGCTCAGCACAGATACGCAGTATTTT.

The chain employs TRBV27 and TRBJ1-1, with TRBD1 matching over 10 bases. The CDR3 contains 15 residues. V was clipped by 6 bases and J by 6 bases; unmatched bases: 10. Germline V gene data show CDR1 as MNHEY and CDR2 as SMNVEV (reference sequence). Here the CDR3 DNA reads TGTGCCAGCAGCCCGGGACAGGGGTGGGACGCTGAAGCTTTCTTT. Residues: CASSPGQGWDAEAFF.

This clone was recorded a few times. V usage is TRBV11-2 and J usage is TRBJ1-6; a possible D gene is TRBD1 (6 bases). The length of the CDR3 is 16 residues. Germline V CDR1 and CDR2: SGHAT, FQNNGV. Trimming took 4 bases from V and 5 from J, leaving 15 bases between them. The CDR3 reads CASSSAQQGNNSPLHF. The CDR3 coding sequence is TGTGCCAGCAGCTCTGCCCAACAGGGTAATAATTCACCCCTCCACTTT.

The chain is built from TRBV27 and TRBJ1-3, with 7 nucleotides matching TRBD1. The CDR3 extends over 15 amino acids. J gave up 4 bases and V 5 bases, and 8 bases lay outside the gene matches. Germline CDR1 is MNHEY and CDR2 is SMNVEV (reference sequence). The CDR3 region is CASSPYRQGGNTIYF. The CDR3 nucleotides are TGTGCCAGCAGTCCCTATCGACAGGGCGGAAACACCATATATTTT.

The rearrangement joins TRBV6-5 to TRBJ1-1; 10 bases match TRBD1. Germline CDR1 reads MNHEY; CDR2 reads SVGAGI. The V gene end was trimmed by 1 base and the J gene end by 3 bases; junction bases not matched to a gene: 5. CDR3 length equals 16 residues. In nucleotides, the CDR3 is TGTGCCAGCAGTTACTACTCCGGGACAGGGGACACTGAAGCTTTCTTT. Its translation: CASSYYSGTGDTEAFF.

This sequence joins TRBV18 and TRBJ1-3; D is perhaps TRBD1 (6 bases). The V end lost 3 bases, the J end lost 3 bases, and 12 bases lay between the germline ends. The CDR3 runs to 15 residues. Germline CDR1 reads KGHSH; CDR2 reads LQKENI. The CDR3 nucleotides read TGTGCCAGCTCACCCCGGGAGGGGGATGGAAACACCATATATTTT. Translated, it gives CASSPREGDGNTIYF.

This clone has a single count. The chain recombines TRBV5-6 with TRBJ1-1; tentatively, D is TRBD1 (6 bases). Trimming left V 2 bases short and J 6 bases short, with 14 bases between. This CDR3 region has 14 residues. From germline, CDR1 is SGHDT and CDR2 YYEEEE. The CDR3 DNA reads TGTGCCAGCAGCTTTAGGGGGGGTAGCTCTGAAGCTTTCTTT. Translating gives CASSFRGGSSEAFF.

Comment on this clone: Germline is not matched at one junction end, which may reflect a read error. Other nucleotide sequences from this sample produce the same CDR3. The V gene is TRBV5-6, the J gene TRBJ2-3; weak D call: TRBD1 (6 bases). Germline V gene sequence: CDR1 SGHDT, CDR2 YYEEEE. The CDR3 length is 15 residues. In DNA, the CDR3 is TGTGCCAGCAGCTTGGGGGGGACACCCACAGATACACAGTATTTT. Protein sequence: CASSLGGTPTDTQYF. The complete variable domain, with remaining parts taken from reference TRBV5-6 and TRBJ2-3, reads DAGVTQSPTHLIKTRGQQVTLRCSPKSGHDTVSWYQQALGQGPQFIFQYYEEEERQRGNFPDRFSGHQFPNYSSELNVNALLLGDSALYLCASSLGGTPTDTQYFGPGTRLTVL.

This clone came up a few times. The chain is built from TRBV11-2 and TRBJ1-1; 7 nucleotides agree with TRBD1. The CDR3 runs to 14 residues. V dropped 4 bases and J dropped 4; count of bases not matched to a gene: 6. Germline V lookup: CDR1 SGHAT, CDR2 FQNNGV. The CDR3: CASSSTGFGTEAFF. The CDR3 coding sequence is TGTGCCAGCAGCTCGACAGGGTTCGGCACTGAAGCTTTCTTT.

The chain joins TRBV5-1 to TRBJ1-6; D is perhaps TRBD1 (5 bases). The CDR3 length is 14 residues. Trimming took 2 bases from V and 5 from J, leaving 8 bases between them. Germline V gives CDR1 SGHRS, CDR2 YFSETQ. As DNA, the CDR3 is TGCGCCAGCAGCTTTATAGGGGATAATTCACCCCTCCACTTT. It encodes CASSFIGDNSPLHF.

This chain joins TRBV5-1 and TRBJ2-5, with D unresolved. CDR1 SGHRS and CDR2 YFSETQ come from the germline V gene. Deletions cut 4 bases from V and 0 bases from J, with 13 bases between. CDR3 length: 15 amino acids. The CDR3 loop reads CASSPGLGNQETQYF. The DNA for the CDR3 is TGCGCCAGCAGCCCCGGTTTGGGCAACCAAGAGACCCAGTACTTC.

The chain uses TRBV18 and TRBJ1-1; the match to TRBD1 covers 7 bases. After removal of 4 bases from V and 3 bases from J, the junction contained 8 bases not matched to a gene. The germline V gene encodes CDR1 KGHSH and CDR2 LQKENI. This CDR3 comprises 15 residues. The CDR3 coding sequence is TGTGCCAGCTCACTTACCGGGACAGCGGACACTGAAGCTTTCTTT. Its translation: CASSLTGTADTEAFF.

This chain uses TRBV11-2 with TRBJ1-3; D is perhaps TRBD1 (6 bases). The CDR3 is 19 amino acids. Trimming pared 2 bases from V and 0 bases from J, leaving 20 bases between. In germline, CDR1 is SGHAT, CDR2 FQNNGV. CDR3 in amino acids: CASSLSVMSGQNSGNTIYF. DNA for the CDR3: TGTGCCAGCAGCTTATCCGTCATGTCAGGACAGAACTCTGGAAACACCATATATTTT.

V is TRBV7-9 and J is TRBJ1-2, with 7 bases fitting TRBD1. V trimming: 4 bases; J trimming: 1 base; junction bases outside the gene matches: 6. The CDR3 covers 15 residues. Germline V gene lookup returns CDR1 SEHNR and CDR2 FQNEAQ (reference sequence). Written as DNA, the CDR3 is TGTGCCAGCAGCTCGACCGGGACAGTTAACTATGGCTACACCTTC. Translation gives CASSSTGTVNYGYTF.

V is TRBV18 and J is TRBJ2-7; 7 bases fit TRBD1. Germline CDR1 and CDR2: KGHSH and LQKENI. There are 15 residues in the CDR3. Unmatched junction bases numbered 8, after V lost 1 base and J lost 5 bases. The DNA of the CDR3 is TGTGCCAGCTCACCACAGACAGGGTTTAGCCACGAGCAGTACTTC. Its translation: CASSPQTGFSHEQYF.